This T cell receptor (beta chain) was profiled in a study of T cell repertoires in cytomegalovirus infection. Looking at the study overall: Both a matching HLA type and CMV infection were indicated by public TCR beta signatures. General observations from the study: CMV-specific TCR beta clonotypes restricted by HLA-C were the ones dominating the ex vivo response.

Germline values: CDR1 LGHNA, CDR2 YNFKEQ. The V segment lost 1 base and the J segment 2 bases; nucleotides outside the gene matches: 1. There are 14 residues in the CDR3. TCRdb called the reads again in MiXCR, with one record for every CDR3 protein. The table lists approximately 500,000 distinct CDR3 sequences, 15% to 20% of them singletons. Note on this clonotype: No antigen is known for it.

The sample taken for sequencing was CD8+ T cells from PBMCs. This sequence joins TRBV4-2 and TRBJ1-2, with TRBD1 matching over 7 bases. The clonotype comes from a human donor in good health (CMV status not recorded). Some clones in this sample may be carry-over from other donors' samples. The CDR3 region has the DNA TGTGCCAGCAGCCAAGTACAGGGGAACTATGGCTACACCTTC. Translation: CASSQVQGNYGYTF.